The 15 T cell receptor beta chains below all came from one sample that was sequenced in a study of OX40 agonist ivuxolimab in advanced cancers. The assay was immunoSEQ multiplex PCR, and TCRdb's table has in-frame clones only and misses some. The data hold 80,000 or so clones, with approximately 86% observed a single time. The specimen was CD4+ or CD8+ T cells sorted from blood, collected in a trial of the OX40 agonist ivuxolimab. Source of these receptors: an adult with an advanced solid tumor such as melanoma, head and neck, liver or kidney cancer.

This clone was counted only a few times. The rearrangement uses TRBV2 and TRBJ2-1; 12 positions match TRBD2. Germline CDR1 is SNHLY and CDR2 is FYNNEI. The CDR3 runs to 15 residues. Losses at the gene ends were 4 bases for V and 2 bases for J; bases not matched to a gene: 0. The CDR3 DNA sequence: TGTGCCAGCAGTGGGACTAGCGGGGCCTACAATGAGCAGTTCTTC. Its protein is CASSGTSGAYNEQFF.

The chain carries TRBV19 and TRBJ2-5; D not certain. CDR3 length: 13 amino acids. The germline V gene encodes CDR1 LNHDA and CDR2 SQIVND (reference sequence). V was cut by 4 bases and J by 0 bases, with 6 bases left in between. The CDR3 coding sequence is TGTGCCAGTAGTACAGAGTACCAAGAGACCCAGTACTTC. Translation: CASSTEYQETQYF.

CDR3 nucleotides: TGTGCCAGCAGTCCCCGGCCCCGACTAGCGGGGAGCACAGATACGCAGTATTTT. Protein product: CASSPRPRLAGSTDTQYF. The chain combines TRBV27 with TRBJ2-3, with 11 bases fitting TRBD2. The CDR3 runs to 18 residues. Losses at the gene ends were 5 bases for V and 0 bases for J; bases not matched to a gene: 10. Germline assignment: CDR1 MNHEY and CDR2 SMNVEV (reference sequence).

V gene TRBV7-7 combines with J gene TRBJ2-1; 9 bases are shared with TRBD1. There are 15 residues in the CDR3. V shed 5 bases, J shed 4 bases, and the junction held 6 bases outside the gene matches. The germline V gene has CDR1 SSHAT and CDR2 FNYEAQ (reference sequence). CDR3 DNA sequence: TGTGCCAGCAGCCCCGGGACAGGGCTTTACAATGAGCAGTTCTTC. Encoded protein: CASSPGTGLYNEQFF. The full variable domain, its missing parts supplied by reference TRBV7-7 and TRBJ2-1, is GAGVSQSPRYKVTKRGQDVTLRCDPISSHATLYWYQQALGQGPEFLTYFNYEAQPDKSGLPSDRFSAERPEGSISTLTIQRTEQRDSAMYRCASSPGTGLYNEQFFGPGTRLTVL.

Here the CDR3 reads CASSLLVSGELFF. CDR3 DNA: TGCGCCAGCAGCTTACTAGTATCAGGGGAGCTGTTTTTT. The V and J genes are TRBV5-1 and TRBJ2-2, with D perhaps matching TRBD2 (5 bases). V was trimmed by 2 bases and J by 8 bases, leaving 10 bases between them. The length of the CDR3 is 13 residues. CDR1 SGHRS and CDR2 YFSETQ come from the germline V gene.

The chain recombines TRBV5-1 with TRBJ1-1; 8 bases agree with TRBD1. In germline, CDR1 is SGHRS, CDR2 YFSETQ. CDR3 length equals 14 residues. Germline trimming cut 2 bases from V and 1 base from J; bases unmatched to any gene: 1. CDR3 residues: CASSFTGGNTEAFF. The CDR3 DNA sequence: TGCGCCAGCAGCTTCACAGGGGGGAACACTGAAGCTTTCTTT.

The V gene is TRBV20-1, the J gene TRBJ1-5; D is uncertain. The V end was cut by 5 bases, the J end by 9 bases, with 11 bases between. This CDR3 contains 11 residues. Looked up from germline, CDR1 is DFQATT and CDR2 is SNEGSKA (reference sequence). The CDR3, as DNA: TGCAGTGCTTCCCGTTACGGGCCCCAGCATTTT. This encodes CSASRYGPQHF.

V gene TRBV18 combines with J gene TRBJ2-7, with D unresolved. Germline V CDR1 and CDR2: KGHSH, LQKENI. This CDR3 is 13 amino acids long. V shed 3 bases and J shed 4 bases, with 10 bases lying between them. The CDR3, as DNA: TGTGCCAGCTCACCTGGGGTAGGGTACGAGCAGTACTTC. Its protein is CASSPGVGYEQYF.

The rearrangement joins TRBV14 to TRBJ2-7; 9 bases match TRBD1. The germline V gene has CDR1 SGHDN and CDR2 FVKESK. V lost 6 bases, J lost 4 bases, and 10 bases stayed unmatched. The CDR3 covers 15 residues. The CDR3: CASSLGQGTTYEQYF. The CDR3 nucleotides are TGTGCCAGCAGTTTGGGACAGGGAACGACTTACGAGCAGTACTTC.

The chain joins TRBV19 to TRBJ2-7; the D gene is possibly TRBD2 (6 bases). Germline V gene lookup returns CDR1 LNHDA and CDR2 SQIVND (reference sequence). The CDR3 has 15 residues. V lost 4 bases to trimming and J lost 3 bases, with 16 bases between them. Written as DNA, the CDR3 is TGTGCCAGTAGTAACGGCGGGACGGCGCGCTACGAGCAGTACTTC. Its protein product is CASSNGGTARYEQYF.

The CDR3 region has the DNA TGTGCCAGCAGCTCTCCGGACAGGGGAATCAATGAGCAGTTCTTC. It yields the protein CASSSPDRGINEQFF. This chain uses TRBV7-3 with TRBJ2-1; 9 positions match TRBD1. This CDR3 comprises 15 residues. Per germline, CDR1 SGHTA and CDR2 FQGTGA. V lost 4 bases to trimming and J lost 6 bases; unmatched junction nucleotides: 7.

The J gene is TRBJ2-1, the V gene TRBV14, with no clear D. The length of the CDR3 is 13 residues. Trimming left V 2 bases short and J 4 bases short, with 6 bases between. Germline V lookup: CDR1 SGHDN, CDR2 FVKESK. The CDR3 spells CASSQTLYNEQFF. The CDR3 DNA is TGTGCCAGCAGCCAAACCCTATACAATGAGCAGTTCTTC.

The V call is TRBV28, the J call TRBJ2-7, with D possibly being TRBD2 (6 bases). The CDR3 consists of 16 residues. The V gene lost 7 bases and the J gene lost 4 bases, with 23 bases spanning the gap. Germline CDR1 and CDR2: MDHEN and SYDVKM. The CDR3 spells CASTLLGGNGIYEQYF. The CDR3 nucleotides are TGTGCCAGCACCCTGCTCGGAGGGAACGGTATTTACGAGCAGTACTTC.

V and J are TRBV2 and TRBJ2-3; D is undetermined. The CDR3 spans 12 residues. Trimming took 7 bases from V and 2 from J, leaving 7 bases between them. Germline V gene data show CDR1 as SNHLY and CDR2 as FYNNEI. The CDR3 sequence is CASTPDTDTQYF. The DNA of the CDR3 is TGTGCCAGCACGCCGGACACAGATACGCAGTATTTT.

This clone was seen just once. Here the CDR3 reads CASSGYRDAHLGGTEAFF. The CDR3, as DNA: TGTGCCAGCAGCGGCTACCGGGACGCTCACTTAGGGGGAACTGAAGCTTTCTTT. The J gene is TRBJ1-1, the V gene TRBV9; tentative D call: TRBD1 (6 bases). There are 18 residues in the CDR3. Germline CDR1 SGDLS, CDR2 YYNGEE. Trimming stripped 3 bases from V and 5 bases from J, with 26 bases between.